This T cell receptor (beta chain) came from a study of identical twins. Study outcomes and limitations: Cord blood beta clonotypes that were abundant carried fewer insertions, and memory repertoires showed no such trend. Because invariant MAIT and iNKT cells could be present, zero-insertion analyses could be partly confounded. Twins shared out-of-frame alpha sequences with excess low generation probability.

Germline assignment: CDR1 PRHDT and CDR2 FYEKMQ (reference sequence). With 2 bases clipped from V and 7 bases from J, the junction kept 3 bases outside the gene matches. The CDR3 is made up of 14 amino acids. Healthy Caucasians provided all donations. TCRdb ran MiXCR on the 5' RACE reads and lists one entry per CDR3 protein. The sample lists a few hundred thousand distinct CDR3 sequences; approximately 9.6% were seen once. This clonotype was seen a few times. Its specificity is not known. The same data also went into a second study, on yellow fever vaccine responses in identical twins.

The specimen sequenced was PBMCs. The chain has TRBV13 and TRBJ1-3; 9 nucleotides align to TRBD1. This TCR derives from a woman aged 18-29 years in good health. CDR3 amino acids: CASSLLQGANTIYF. For the CDR3, the DNA is TGTGCCAGCAGCTTACTACAGGGGGCGAACACCATATATTTT. Drawing the rest from reference TRBV13 and TRBJ1-3, the complete variable domain is AAGVIQSPRHLIKEKRETATLKCYPIPRHDTVYWYQQGPGQDPQFLISFYEKMQSDKGSIPDRFSAQQFSDYHSELNMSSLELGDSALYFCASSLLQGANTIYFGEGSWLTVV.